The T cell receptor (beta chain) described here comes from a study of blood T cells in healthy people across ages. Only a few counts were recorded for this clonotype. Through a sample-barcoded 5' primer and a J-beta primer mix, a second PCR was run for roughly 6 to 11 cycles. TCRdb independently ran MiXCR on the 5' RACE reads; one entry per CDR3 protein. This sample has more than 800,000 distinct CDR3 sequences, with more than 25% found just once. This CDR3 has 16 amino acids. V was shortened by 5 bases and J by 4 bases, with 20 bases between the two germline ends. Germline-derived CDR1 and CDR2 are SGHNT and YENEEA.

Sequenced material: blood. V usage is TRBV11-3 and J usage is TRBJ2-5; D may correspond to TRBD1 or TRBD2 (5 bases each). The sequence derives from an elderly woman in good health. The CDR3 sequence is CASSPLITFGGETQYF. The CDR3 nucleotides are TGTGCCAGCAGCCCCCTAATTACTTTTGGGGGAGAGACCCAGTACTTC. Together with reference TRBV11-3 and TRBJ2-5, the CDR3 gives the full variable domain: EAGVVQSPRYKIIEKKQPVAFWCNPISGHNTLYWYLQNLGQGPELLIRYENEEAVDDSQLPKDRFSAERLKGVDSTLKIQPAELGDSAVYLCASSPLITFGGETQYFGPGTRLLVL.